The clone carrying this T cell receptor beta chain came up many times. Constant-region reverse primers amplified full-length variable regions, followed by semi-nested Nested Universal Primer A PCR. TCRdb used MiXCR to reprocess the 5' RACE reads, holding one entry per CDR3 protein. This sample has tens of thousands of distinct CDR3 sequences, with about 29% found just once. Specimen: tumor-infiltrating naive CD4+ T cells sorted from the breast tumor. The subset: naive CD4+ T cells, CD4+CD45RA+CD25-. This TCR came from a female donor with breast cancer.

As DNA, the CDR3 is TGTGCCAGCGGGACGAAGGACAGAGCTAACTATGGCTACACCTTC. It is translated as CASGTKDRANYGYTF. The chain couples TRBV6-5 to TRBJ1-2; D might be TRBD1 (6 bases). This CDR3 has 15 amino acids. V lost 8 bases, J lost 0 bases, and 16 bases lay in between. Germline lookup yields CDR1 MNHEY and CDR2 SVGAGI.